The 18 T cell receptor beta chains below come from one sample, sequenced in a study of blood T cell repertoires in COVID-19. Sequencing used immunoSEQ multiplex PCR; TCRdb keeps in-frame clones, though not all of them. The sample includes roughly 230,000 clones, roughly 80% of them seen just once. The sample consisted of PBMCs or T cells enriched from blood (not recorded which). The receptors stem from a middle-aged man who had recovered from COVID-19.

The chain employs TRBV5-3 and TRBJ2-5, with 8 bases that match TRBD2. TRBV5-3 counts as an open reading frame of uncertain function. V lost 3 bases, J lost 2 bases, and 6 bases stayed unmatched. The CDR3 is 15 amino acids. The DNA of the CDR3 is TGTGCCAGAAGCTACGGGACTAGAAATCAAGAGACCCAGTACTTC. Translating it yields CARSYGTRNQETQYF.

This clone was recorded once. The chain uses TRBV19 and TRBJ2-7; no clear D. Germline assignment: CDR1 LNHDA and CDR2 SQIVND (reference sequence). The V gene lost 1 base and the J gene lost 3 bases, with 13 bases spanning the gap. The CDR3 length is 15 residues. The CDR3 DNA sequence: TGTGCCAGTAGTATAGCGGCAGGCCTTAACTACGAGCAGTACTTC. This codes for CASSIAAGLNYEQYF.

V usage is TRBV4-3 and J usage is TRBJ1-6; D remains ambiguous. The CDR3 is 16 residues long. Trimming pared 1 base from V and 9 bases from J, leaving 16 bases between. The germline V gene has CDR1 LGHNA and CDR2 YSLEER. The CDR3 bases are TGCGCCAGCAGCCAAGGACGACAAGGAGGAGGTTCACCCCTCCACTTT. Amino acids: CASSQGRQGGGSPLHF.

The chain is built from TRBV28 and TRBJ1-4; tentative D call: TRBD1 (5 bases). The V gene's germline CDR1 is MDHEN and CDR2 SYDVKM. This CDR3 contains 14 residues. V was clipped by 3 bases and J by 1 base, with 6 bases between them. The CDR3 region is CASSLGGTNEKLFF. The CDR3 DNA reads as TGTGCCAGCAGTTTGGGGGGAACTAATGAAAAACTGTTTTTT. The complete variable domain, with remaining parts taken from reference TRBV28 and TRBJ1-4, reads DVKVTQSSRYLVKRTGEKVFLECVQDMDHENMFWYRQDPGLGLRLIYFSYDVKMKEKGDIPEGYSVSREKKERFSLILESASTNQTSMYLCASSLGGTNEKLFFGSGTQLSVL.

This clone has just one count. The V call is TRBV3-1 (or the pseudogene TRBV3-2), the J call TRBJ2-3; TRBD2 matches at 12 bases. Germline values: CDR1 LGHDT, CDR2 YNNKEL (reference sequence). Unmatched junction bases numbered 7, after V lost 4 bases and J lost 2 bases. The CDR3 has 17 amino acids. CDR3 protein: CASSPVGLAGNTDTQYF. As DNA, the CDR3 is TGTGCCAGCAGCCCCGTTGGACTAGCGGGAAACACAGATACGCAGTATTTT.

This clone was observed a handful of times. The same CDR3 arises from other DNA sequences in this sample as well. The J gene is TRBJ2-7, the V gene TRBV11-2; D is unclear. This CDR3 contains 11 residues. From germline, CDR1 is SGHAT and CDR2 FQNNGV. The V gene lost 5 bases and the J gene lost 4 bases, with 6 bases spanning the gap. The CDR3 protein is CASSLLYEQYF. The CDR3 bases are TGTGCCAGCAGCCTCCTTTACGAGCAGTACTTC. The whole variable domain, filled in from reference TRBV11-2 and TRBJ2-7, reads EAGVAQSPRYKIIEKRQSVAFWCNPISGHATLYWYQQILGQGPKLLIQFQNNGVVDDSQLPKDRFSAERLKGVDSTLKIQPAKLEDSAVYLCASSLLYEQYFGPGTRLTVT.

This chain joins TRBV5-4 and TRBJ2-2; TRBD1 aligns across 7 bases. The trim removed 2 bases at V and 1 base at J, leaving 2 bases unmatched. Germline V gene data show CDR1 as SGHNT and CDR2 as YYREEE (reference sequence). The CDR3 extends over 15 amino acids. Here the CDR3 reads CASSLGTENTGELFF. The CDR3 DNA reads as TGTGCCAGCAGCTTAGGGACAGAGAACACCGGGGAGCTGTTTTTT. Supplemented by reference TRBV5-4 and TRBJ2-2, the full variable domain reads ETGVTQSPTHLIKTRGQQVTLRCSSQSGHNTVSWYQQALGQGPQFIFQYYREEENGRGNFPPRFSGLQFPNYSSELNVNALELDDSALYLCASSLGTENTGELFFGEGSRLTVL.

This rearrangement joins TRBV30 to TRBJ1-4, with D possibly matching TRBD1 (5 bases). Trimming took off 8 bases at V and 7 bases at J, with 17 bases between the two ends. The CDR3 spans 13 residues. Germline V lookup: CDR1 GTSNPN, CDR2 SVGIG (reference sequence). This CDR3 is CAGDPHGSEKLFF. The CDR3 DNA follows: TGTGCCGGGGACCCCCACGGGAGTGAAAAACTGTTTTTT.

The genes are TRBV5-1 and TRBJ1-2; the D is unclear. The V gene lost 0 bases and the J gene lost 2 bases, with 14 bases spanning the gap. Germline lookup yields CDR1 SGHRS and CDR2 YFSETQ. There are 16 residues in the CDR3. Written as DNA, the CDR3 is TGCGCCAGCAGCTTGGCCGTATGGGAGCGCAACTATGGCTACACCTTC. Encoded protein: CASSLAVWERNYGYTF.

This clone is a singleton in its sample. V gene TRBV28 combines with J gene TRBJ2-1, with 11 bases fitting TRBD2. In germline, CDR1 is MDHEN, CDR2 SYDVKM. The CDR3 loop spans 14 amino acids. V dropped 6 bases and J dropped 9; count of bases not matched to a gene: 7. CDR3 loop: CASSPGLAVGEQFF. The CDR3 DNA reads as TGTGCCAGCAGCCCGGGACTAGCGGTCGGTGAGCAGTTCTTC.

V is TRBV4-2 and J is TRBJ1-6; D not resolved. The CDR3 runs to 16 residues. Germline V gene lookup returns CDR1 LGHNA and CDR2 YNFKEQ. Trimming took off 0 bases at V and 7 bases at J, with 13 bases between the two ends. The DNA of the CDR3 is TGTGCCAGCAGCCAAGATAGCGCGGGGAGCAATTCACCCCTCCACTTT. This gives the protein CASSQDSAGSNSPLHF.

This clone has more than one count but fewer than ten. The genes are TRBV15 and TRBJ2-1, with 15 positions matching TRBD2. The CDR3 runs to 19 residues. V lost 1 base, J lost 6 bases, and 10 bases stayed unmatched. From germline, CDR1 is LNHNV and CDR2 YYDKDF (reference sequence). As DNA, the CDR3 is TGTGCCACCAGCAGAGGGACTAGCGGGAGGGTGCCACGCTTCAATGAGCAGTTCTTC. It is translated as CATSRGTSGRVPRFNEQFF.

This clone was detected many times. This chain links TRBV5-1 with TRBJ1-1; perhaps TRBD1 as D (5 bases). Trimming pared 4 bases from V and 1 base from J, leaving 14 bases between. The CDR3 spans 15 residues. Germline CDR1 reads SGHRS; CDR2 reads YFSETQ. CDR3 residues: CASSPRGRTNTEAFF. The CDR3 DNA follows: TGCGCCAGCAGCCCTAGGGGCAGGACGAACACTGAAGCTTTCTTT.

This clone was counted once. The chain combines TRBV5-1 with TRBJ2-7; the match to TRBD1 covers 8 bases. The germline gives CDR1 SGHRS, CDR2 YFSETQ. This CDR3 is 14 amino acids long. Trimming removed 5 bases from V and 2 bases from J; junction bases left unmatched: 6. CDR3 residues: CASRKRTGPYEQYF. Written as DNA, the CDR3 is TGCGCCAGCAGGAAGCGGACAGGGCCCTACGAGCAGTACTTC.

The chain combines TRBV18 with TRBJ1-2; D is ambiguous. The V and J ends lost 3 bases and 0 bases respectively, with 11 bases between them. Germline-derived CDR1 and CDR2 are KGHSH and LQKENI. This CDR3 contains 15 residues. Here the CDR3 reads CASSPPQKANYGYTF. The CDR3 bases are TGTGCCAGCTCACCCCCCCAGAAAGCTAACTATGGCTACACCTTC.

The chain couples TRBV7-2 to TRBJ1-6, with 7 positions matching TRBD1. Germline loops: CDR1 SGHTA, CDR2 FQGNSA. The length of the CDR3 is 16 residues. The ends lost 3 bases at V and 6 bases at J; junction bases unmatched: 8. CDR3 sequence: CASSFDRAVGNSPLHF. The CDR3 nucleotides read TGTGCCAGCAGCTTTGACAGGGCGGTCGGTAATTCACCCCTCCACTTT.

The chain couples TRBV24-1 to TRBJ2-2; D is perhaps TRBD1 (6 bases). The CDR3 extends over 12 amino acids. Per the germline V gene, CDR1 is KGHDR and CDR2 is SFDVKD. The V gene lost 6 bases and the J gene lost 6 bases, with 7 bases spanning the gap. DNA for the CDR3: TGTGCCACCAGTCAGGGGCCCGGGGAGCTGTTTTTT. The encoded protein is CATSQGPGELFF.

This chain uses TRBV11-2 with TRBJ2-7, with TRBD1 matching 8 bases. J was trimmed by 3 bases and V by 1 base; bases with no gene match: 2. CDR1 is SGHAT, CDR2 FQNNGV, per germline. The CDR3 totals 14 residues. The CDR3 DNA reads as TGTGCCAGCAGCTTAGCTGGACAGGGCTACGAGCAGTACTTC. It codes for CASSLAGQGYEQYF.